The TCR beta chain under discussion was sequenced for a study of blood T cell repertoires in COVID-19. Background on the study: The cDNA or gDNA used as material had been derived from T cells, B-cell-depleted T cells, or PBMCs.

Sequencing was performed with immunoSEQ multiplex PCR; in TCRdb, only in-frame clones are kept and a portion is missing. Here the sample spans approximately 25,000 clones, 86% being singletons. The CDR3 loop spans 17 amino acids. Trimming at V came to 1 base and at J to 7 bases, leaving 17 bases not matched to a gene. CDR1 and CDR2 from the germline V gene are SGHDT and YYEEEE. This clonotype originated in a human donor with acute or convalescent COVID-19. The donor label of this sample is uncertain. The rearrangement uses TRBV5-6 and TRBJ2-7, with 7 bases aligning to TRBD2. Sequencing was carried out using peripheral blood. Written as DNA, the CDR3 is TGTGCCAGCAGCTTGATGGGAGGGGAGGACCGCGGTGGGGAGCAGTACTTC. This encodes CASSLMGGEDRGGEQYF.